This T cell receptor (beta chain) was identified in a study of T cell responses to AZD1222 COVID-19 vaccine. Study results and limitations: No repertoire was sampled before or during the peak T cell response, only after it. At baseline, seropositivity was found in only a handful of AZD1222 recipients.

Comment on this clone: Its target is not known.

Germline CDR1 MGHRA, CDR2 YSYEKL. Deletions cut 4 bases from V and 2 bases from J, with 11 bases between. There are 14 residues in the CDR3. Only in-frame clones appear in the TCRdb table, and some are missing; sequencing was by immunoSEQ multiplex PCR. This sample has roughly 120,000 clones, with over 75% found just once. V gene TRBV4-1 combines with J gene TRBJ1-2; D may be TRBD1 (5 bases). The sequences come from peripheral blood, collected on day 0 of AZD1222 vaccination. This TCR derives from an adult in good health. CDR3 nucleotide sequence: TGCGCCAGCAGCCCGCAGGGTGAGAACTATGGCTACACCTTC. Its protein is CASSPQGENYGYTF.